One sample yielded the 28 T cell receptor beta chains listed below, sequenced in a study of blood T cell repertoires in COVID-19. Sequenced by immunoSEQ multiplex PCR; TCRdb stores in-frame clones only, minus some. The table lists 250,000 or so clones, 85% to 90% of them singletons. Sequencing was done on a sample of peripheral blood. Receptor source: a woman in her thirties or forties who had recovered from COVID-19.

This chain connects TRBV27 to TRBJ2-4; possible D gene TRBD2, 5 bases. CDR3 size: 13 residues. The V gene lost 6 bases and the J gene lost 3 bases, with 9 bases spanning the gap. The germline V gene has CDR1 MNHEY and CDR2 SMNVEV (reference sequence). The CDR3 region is CASSDRGKNIQYF. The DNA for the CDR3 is TGTGCCAGCAGCGACCGGGGCAAAAACATTCAGTACTTC.

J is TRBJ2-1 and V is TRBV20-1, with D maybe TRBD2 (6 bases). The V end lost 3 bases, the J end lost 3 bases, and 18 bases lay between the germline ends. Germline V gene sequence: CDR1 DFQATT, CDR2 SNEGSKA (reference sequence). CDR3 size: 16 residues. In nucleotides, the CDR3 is TGCAGTGCTAGTGCGCGGGGTCAAAGGCGCTACAATGAGCAGTTCTTC. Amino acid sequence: CSASARGQRRYNEQFF.

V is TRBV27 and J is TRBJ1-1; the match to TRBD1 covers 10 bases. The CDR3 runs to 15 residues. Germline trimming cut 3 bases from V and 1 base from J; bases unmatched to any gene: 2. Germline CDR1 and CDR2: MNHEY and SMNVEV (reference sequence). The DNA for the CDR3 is TGTGCCAGCAGTTTGACAGGGGGCCCGAACACTGAAGCTTTCTTT. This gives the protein CASSLTGGPNTEAFF.

The CDR3 nucleotides read TGTGCCAGCGGACAGGGGAACACCGGGGAGCTGTTTTTT. Translating gives CASGQGNTGELFF. The chain joins TRBV11-3 to TRBJ2-2, with 8 bases fitting TRBD1. The length of the CDR3 is 13 residues. CDR1 is SGHNT and CDR2 is YENEEA in the germline V gene. The trim removed 8 bases at V and 1 base at J, leaving 0 bases unmatched.

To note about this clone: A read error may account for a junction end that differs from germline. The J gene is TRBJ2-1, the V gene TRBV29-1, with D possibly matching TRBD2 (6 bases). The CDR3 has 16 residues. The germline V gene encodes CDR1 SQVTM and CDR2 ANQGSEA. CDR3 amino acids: CSVEGRRGPRRREKIF. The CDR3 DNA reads TGCAGCGTTGAAGGCCGGAGGGGACCCCGGCGGCGGGAAAAGATCTTC.

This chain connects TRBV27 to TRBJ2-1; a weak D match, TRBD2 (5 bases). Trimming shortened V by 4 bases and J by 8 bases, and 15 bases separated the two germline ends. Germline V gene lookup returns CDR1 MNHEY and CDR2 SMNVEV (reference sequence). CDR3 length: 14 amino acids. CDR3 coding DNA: TGTGCCAGCAGTTGGGTAGGAGGTGGCGATGAGCAGTTCTTC. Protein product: CASSWVGGGDEQFF.

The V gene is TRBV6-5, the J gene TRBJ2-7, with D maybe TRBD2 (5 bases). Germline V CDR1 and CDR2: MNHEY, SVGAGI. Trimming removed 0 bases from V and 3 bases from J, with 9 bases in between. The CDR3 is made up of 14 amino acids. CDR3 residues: CASSYSQRNYEQYF. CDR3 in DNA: TGTGCCAGCAGTTACTCTCAGCGGAACTACGAGCAGTACTTC.

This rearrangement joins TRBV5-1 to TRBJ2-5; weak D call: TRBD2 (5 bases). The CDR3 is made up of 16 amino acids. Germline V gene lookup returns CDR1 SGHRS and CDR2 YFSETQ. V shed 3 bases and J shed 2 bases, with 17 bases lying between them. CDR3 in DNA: TGCGCCAGCAGCTCCCCAAGGGCCGGCGGGCAAGAGACCCAGTACTTC. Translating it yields CASSSPRAGGQETQYF.

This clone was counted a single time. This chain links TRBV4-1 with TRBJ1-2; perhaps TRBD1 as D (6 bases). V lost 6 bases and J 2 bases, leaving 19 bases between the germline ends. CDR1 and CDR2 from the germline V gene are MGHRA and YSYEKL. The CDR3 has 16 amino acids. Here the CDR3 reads CASSPSGTRRNYGYTF. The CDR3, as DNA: TGCGCCAGCAGTCCCTCCGGGACACGGAGAAACTATGGCTACACCTTC.

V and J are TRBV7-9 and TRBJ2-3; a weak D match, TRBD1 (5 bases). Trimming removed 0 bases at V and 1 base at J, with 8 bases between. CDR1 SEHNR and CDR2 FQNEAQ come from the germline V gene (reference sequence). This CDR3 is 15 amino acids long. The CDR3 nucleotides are TGTGCCAGCAGCTTAGCCCGACAGCGCACAGATACGCAGTATTTT. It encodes CASSLARQRTDTQYF. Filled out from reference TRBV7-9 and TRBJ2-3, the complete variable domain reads DTGVSQNPRHKITKRGQNVTFRCDPISEHNRLYWYRQTLGQGPEFLTYFQNEAQLEKSRLLSDRFSAERPKGSFSTLEIQRTEQGDSAMYLCASSLARQRTDTQYFGPGTRLTVL.

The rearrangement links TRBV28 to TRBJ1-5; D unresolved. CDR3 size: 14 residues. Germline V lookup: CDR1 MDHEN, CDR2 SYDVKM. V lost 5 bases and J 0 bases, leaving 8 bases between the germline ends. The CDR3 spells CASSAPYSNQPQHF. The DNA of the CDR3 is TGTGCCAGCAGTGCCCCCTATAGCAATCAGCCCCAGCATTTT.

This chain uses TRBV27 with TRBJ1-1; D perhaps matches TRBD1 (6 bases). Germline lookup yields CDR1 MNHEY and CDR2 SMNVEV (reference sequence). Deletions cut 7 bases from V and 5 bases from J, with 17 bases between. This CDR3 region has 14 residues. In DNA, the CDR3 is TGTGCCAGCACCTGGGGGCAGGGCGGGACTGAAGCTTTCTTT. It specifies CASTWGQGGTEAFF.

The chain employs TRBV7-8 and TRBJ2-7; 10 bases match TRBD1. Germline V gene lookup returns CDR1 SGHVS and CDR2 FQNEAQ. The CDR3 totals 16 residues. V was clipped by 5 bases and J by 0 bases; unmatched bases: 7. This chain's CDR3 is CASSPRQGASSYEQYF. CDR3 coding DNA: TGTGCCAGCAGCCCTCGACAGGGGGCCAGCTCCTACGAGCAGTACTTC.

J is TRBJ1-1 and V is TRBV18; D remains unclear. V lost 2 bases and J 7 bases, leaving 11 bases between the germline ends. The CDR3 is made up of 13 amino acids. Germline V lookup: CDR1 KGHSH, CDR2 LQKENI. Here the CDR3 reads CASSPVQDHEAFF. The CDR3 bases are TGTGCCAGCTCACCAGTTCAGGATCATGAAGCTTTCTTT.

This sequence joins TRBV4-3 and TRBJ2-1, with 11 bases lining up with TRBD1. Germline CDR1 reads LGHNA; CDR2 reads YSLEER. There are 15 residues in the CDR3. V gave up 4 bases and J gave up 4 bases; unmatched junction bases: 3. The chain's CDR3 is CASSRTGGIYNEQFF. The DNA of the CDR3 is TGCGCCAGCAGCCGGACAGGGGGCATATACAATGAGCAGTTCTTC.

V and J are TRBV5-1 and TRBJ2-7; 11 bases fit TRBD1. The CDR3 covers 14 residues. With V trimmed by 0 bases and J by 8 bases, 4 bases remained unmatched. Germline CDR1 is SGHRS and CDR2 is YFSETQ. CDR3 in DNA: TGCGCCAGCAGCTTGGAGGGACAGGGGGATCAGCAGTACTTC. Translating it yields CASSLEGQGDQQYF.

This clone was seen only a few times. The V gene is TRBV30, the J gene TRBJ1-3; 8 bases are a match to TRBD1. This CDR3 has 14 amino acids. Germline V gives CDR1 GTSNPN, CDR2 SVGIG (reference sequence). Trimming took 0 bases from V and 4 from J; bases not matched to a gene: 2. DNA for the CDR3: TGTGCCTGGAGTGTCAGGGGGCGAGGAAACACCATATATTTT. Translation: CAWSVRGRGNTIYF.

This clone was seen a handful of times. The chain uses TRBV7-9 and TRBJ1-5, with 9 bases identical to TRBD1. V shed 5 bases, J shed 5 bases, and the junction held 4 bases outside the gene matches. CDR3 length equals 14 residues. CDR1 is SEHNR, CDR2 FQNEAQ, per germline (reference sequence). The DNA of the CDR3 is TGTGCCAGCAGCCTAACAGGGGGCGATCAGCCCCAGCATTTT. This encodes CASSLTGGDQPQHF. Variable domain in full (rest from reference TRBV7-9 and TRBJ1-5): DTGVSQNPRHKITKRGQNVTFRCDPISEHNRLYWYRQTLGQGPEFLTYFQNEAQLEKSRLLSDRFSAERPKGSFSTLEIQRTEQGDSAMYLCASSLTGGDQPQHFGDGTRLSIL.

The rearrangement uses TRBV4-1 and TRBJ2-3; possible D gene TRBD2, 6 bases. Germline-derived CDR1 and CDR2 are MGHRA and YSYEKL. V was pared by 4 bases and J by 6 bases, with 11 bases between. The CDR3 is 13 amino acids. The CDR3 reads CASSLQGRDTQYF. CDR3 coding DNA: TGCGCCAGCAGCCTCCAAGGGAGGGATACGCAGTATTTT.

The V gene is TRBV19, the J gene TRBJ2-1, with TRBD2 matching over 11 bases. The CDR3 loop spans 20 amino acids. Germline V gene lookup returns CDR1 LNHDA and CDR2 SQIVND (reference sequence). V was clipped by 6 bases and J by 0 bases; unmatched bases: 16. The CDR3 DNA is TGTGCCAGTAGCCGGTATTATCTAGCGGGGGGCCCGAGCTCCTACAATGAGCAGTTCTTC. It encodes CASSRYYLAGGPSSYNEQFF.

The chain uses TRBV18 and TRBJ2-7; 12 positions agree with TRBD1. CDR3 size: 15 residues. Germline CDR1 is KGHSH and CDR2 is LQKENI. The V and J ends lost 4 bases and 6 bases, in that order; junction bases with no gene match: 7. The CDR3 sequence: CASSLPGTGGGEQYF. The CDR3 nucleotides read TGTGCCAGCTCACTCCCCGGGACAGGGGGCGGCGAGCAGTACTTC.

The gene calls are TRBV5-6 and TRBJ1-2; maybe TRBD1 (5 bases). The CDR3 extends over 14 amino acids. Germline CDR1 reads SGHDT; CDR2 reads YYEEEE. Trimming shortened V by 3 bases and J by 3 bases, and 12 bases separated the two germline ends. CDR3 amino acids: CASSSAPQDYGYTF. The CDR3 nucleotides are TGTGCCAGCAGCTCCGCGCCACAGGACTATGGCTACACCTTC.

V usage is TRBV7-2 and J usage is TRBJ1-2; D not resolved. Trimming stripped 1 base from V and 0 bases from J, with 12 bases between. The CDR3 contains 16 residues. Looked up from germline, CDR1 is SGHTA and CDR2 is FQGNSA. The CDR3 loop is CASSLGRVLANYGYTF. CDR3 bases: TGTGCCAGCAGCTTAGGGCGGGTCCTCGCTAACTATGGCTACACCTTC.

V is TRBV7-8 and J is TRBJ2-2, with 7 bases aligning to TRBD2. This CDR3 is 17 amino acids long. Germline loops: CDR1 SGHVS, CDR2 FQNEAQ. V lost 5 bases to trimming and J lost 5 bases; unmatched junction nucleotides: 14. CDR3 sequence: CASSQSGAGVATGELFF. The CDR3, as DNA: TGTGCCAGCAGCCAGAGTGGGGCGGGGGTTGCGACCGGGGAGCTGTTTTTT.

The CDR3, as DNA: TGTGCCAGCAGCGAAACAGGGGGCCGGGCGAACACCGGGGAGCTGTTTTTT. Its translation is CASSETGGRANTGELFF. The J gene is TRBJ2-2, the V gene TRBV7-2, with 9 nucleotides matching TRBD1. CDR1 and CDR2 (germline): SGHTA, FQGNSA. The CDR3 contains 17 residues. V gave up 5 bases and J gave up 0 bases; unmatched junction bases: 7.

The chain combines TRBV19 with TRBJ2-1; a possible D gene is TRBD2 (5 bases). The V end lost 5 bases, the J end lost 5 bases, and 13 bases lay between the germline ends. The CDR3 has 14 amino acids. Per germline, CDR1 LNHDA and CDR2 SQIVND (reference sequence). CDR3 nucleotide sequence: TGTGCCAGTAGTGAACGGGGTAACAACAATGAGCAGTTCTTC. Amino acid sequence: CASSERGNNNEQFF.

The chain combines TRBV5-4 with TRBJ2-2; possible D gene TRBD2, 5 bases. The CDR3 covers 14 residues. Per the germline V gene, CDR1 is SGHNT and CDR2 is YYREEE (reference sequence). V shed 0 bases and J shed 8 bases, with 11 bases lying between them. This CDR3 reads CASSLGVGVGELFF. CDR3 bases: TGTGCCAGCAGCTTGGGAGTCGGGGTGGGGGAGCTGTTTTTT. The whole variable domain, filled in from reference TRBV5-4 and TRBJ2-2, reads ETGVTQSPTHLIKTRGQQVTLRCSSQSGHNTVSWYQQALGQGPQFIFQYYREEENGRGNFPPRFSGLQFPNYSSELNVNALELDDSALYLCASSLGVGVGELFFGEGSRLTVL.

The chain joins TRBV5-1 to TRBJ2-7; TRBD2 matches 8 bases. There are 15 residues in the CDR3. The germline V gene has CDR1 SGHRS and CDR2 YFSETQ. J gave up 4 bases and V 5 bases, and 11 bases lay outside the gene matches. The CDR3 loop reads CASRPSLAVFYEQYF. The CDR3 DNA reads TGCGCCAGCAGGCCCTCACTAGCGGTTTTTTACGAGCAGTACTTC. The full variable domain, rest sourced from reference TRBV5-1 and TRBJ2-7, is KAGVTQTPRYLIKTRGQQVTLSCSPISGHRSVSWYQQTPGQGLQFLFEYFSETQRNKGNFPGRFSGRQFSNSRSEMNVSTLELGDSALYLCASRPSLAVFYEQYFGPGTRLTVT.